This record covers a single T cell receptor beta chain. The target of this receptor is not known. No base quality information exists; no much larger clone differs at one position. TRB CDR3 regions were amplified from genomic DNA with the immunoSEQ two-step, bias-controlled multiplex PCR assay. CDR3 libraries were sequenced on an Illumina NextSeq 500. Regarding the original processing steps: The immunoSEQ Analyzer platform was used for initial alignment and bioinformatics, including bias normalization against synthetic CDR3 analogs. V, D and J gene annotation followed the IMGT database definitions. VDJtools version 1.1.10 and the R package tcR version 2.2.1.11 were used with default settings for further TRBV analyses. GLIPH analysis was done using default settings in version 1.0. To test for significant clonotype frequency changes in CDR3 sequences with at least 5 reads, a 2-sided binomial test with Benjamini-Hochberg correction (alpha = 0.01) was used. TCRdb provides this immuneACCESS table in a form limited to in-frame rearrangements. Some clones are lacking; in checked studies, under half of them reflect an unresolved V gene, and why the rest are absent is not known. V and J calls and clone size are as listed in that table; D and trimming were resolved from the DNA. The sample profile shows a few thousand clones; about 80% of them were found once. About two fifths of the sample rests with the top ten.

The entry originates in a study of T cell therapy after organ transplantation (dated by TCRdb to the late 2010s). Broadly, across the study: Autologous CMV-specific T cells, expanded in vitro for roughly 15 days with a peptide pool of 30 HLA class I and II CMV epitopes, were used as therapy products. Up to 6 T cell doses were administered to patients every 2 weeks, and patients were monitored for 29 weeks after therapy was completed. An open-label phase I trial of autologous CMV-specific adoptive T cell therapy in solid-organ transplant recipients was the basis for the study, which was a follow-up TRBV repertoire analysis. Blood samples for the short-term post-therapy time point were collected 4 to 8 weeks after therapy was completed. A median of 1.92 x 10^8 CMV-specific T cells was administered to patients across 2 to 6 intravenous infusions. Among the roughly ten patients, eight were classed as clinical responders, while two were classed as nonresponders. Only about 85% of the 10 patients had long-term post-therapy samples available. The investigation overall reported the following: The small cohort prevented assessing confounders such as concurrent antirejection and antiviral medications. The small number of expansions detected in nonresponders may reflect reduced sample coverage resulting from poor CD8+ T cell yield. Before therapy, nonresponders had marked clonal expansions, and their repertoires changed minimally after therapy. Reconstitution after therapy appeared to involve both transferred clonotypes and endogenous clonotypes that were not detected in the therapy products. Fold change in CD8 clonality after therapy was inversely correlated with pretherapy clonality, suggesting that less biased repertoires were more receptive to remodeling.

CDR1 and CDR2 (LNHDA, SQIVND) derive from the germline V gene (reference sequence). The CDR3 measures 12 amino acids from cysteine to phenylalanine. This entry keeps only the CDR3 DNA: 36 bases, framed from base 1. A distance of 8 bases separates the germline ends of V and J, which lose 4 bases and 5 bases respectively. The sample's time point label, decoded: 4-8 weeks after completion of therapy. Patients were solid-organ transplant recipients with drug-resistant/recurrent cytomegalovirus. Ten of the trial participants were picked for repertoire analysis depending on whether post-therapy peripheral blood mononuclear cells were available. Viable CD3+CD8+CD4- lymphocytes were isolated from PBMCs by sorting on a BD FACSAria III. The Qiagen DNeasy Kit was used to extract genomic DNA from the sorted cells.

This receptor chain uses TRBV19 and TRBJ2-5; TRBD1 is possibly the D segment (5 matching bases). The receptor was derived from a human patient who had received a solid organ transplant and had CMV disease. In patients who had a transplant, some T cells may come from the graft donor. Here the sequenced sample was CD8+ T cells from blood, taken after autologous CMV-specific T cell therapy. The CDR3 region: CASSTGYETQYF. The bases read TGTGCCAGTAGTACAGGGTACGAGACCCAGTACTTC.